Listed here is a single TCR beta chain. Its antigen is not yet known. Per-base qualities were not stored, and no clone one base away is much larger. Reading from cysteine to phenylalanine, the CDR3 counts 14 amino acids. Only the CDR3 part of the read is kept: 42 bases, read in frame from the first base. CDR1 and CDR2, looked up from the germline V gene, are ENHRY and SYGVKD. The germline ends are 8 bases apart after V is trimmed by 2 bases and J by 1 base. Receptors were amplified or captured by the immunoSEQ multiplex PCR assay. Following the manufacturer's protocol, the hsTCRB Kit was used to amplify rearranged TCR beta chain sequences. TCRB libraries were sequenced on an Illumina MiSeq. In the original analysis: The proprietary platform of the kit vendor was used for demultiplexing, trimming and gene mapping. The table comes from immuneACCESS by way of TCRdb, which keeps in-frame sequences with V and J called. Part of the clones is missing from these tables; in studies checked, under half for an unresolved V gene and the rest for unknown reasons. The V and J calls and clone size are taken from that table; D and trimming were inferred from the DNA. The sample table shows 35,000 to 40,000 clones, and 80% to 95% are seen once. The ten top clones hold 18% of the sample.

This sample's time point label indicates: baseline, week 1 (first vaccination visit). The sample's treatment or condition label, decoded: pre-vaccination baseline after standard-of-care therapy. The donors had newly diagnosed IDH1-mutant astrocytomas of WHO grade 3 or 4 that showed loss of nuclear ATRX. The samples were drawn from NOA16, a multicentre, single-arm, open-label phase I trial in Germany that tested a mutant IDH1 peptide vaccine in humans for the first time. For immunogenicity testing, the blood drawn at visit V03 was used as the baseline sample. Genomic DNA for TCRB sequencing was extracted from EDTA blood using the DNeasy Blood and Tissue Kit. The sample belongs to a study of a mutant IDH1 vaccine in newly diagnosed glioma listed by TCRdb under 2021. Background on the whole study: The roughly 33 treated patients were roughly 62% male and about 38% female, with a mean age of approximately 40 years. Peripheral blood was collected at six visits: V03 (baseline), V05, V07, V10, V12 and V13. Longitudinal TCRB deep sequencing was done for some 26 treated patients, wherever samples were available for exploratory analyses. Before enrollment, patients had received standard therapy of radiotherapy alone, temozolomide alone, or radiochemotherapy with temozolomide; most received the combination.

General findings and caveats noted by the study authors: Immune responses induced by the vaccine were seen in around 94% of patients across multiple MHC alleles. Pseudoprogression seemed to be unrelated to changes in the top peripheral T cell clonotypes found by TCRB sequencing. Availability determined which PBMC samples were chosen for TCRB deep sequencing. According to the authors, sample limitations meant that analyses of patient blood samples could not be reproduced.

The sequencing here drew on PBMCs, taken from a glioma patient treated with radiotherapy, temozolomide or both. The V and J segments used are TRBV10-3 and TRBJ2-5, with the D gene possibly TRBD1 or TRBD2, each one fitting 5 bases. This TCR was sampled from a man aged 18 to 29 with glioma. Read as DNA, the sequence is TGTGCCATCAGTGAGAGGGGAGTCCAAGAGACCCAGTACTTC. This yields the protein CAISERGVQETQYF.